This T cell receptor beta chain was found in a study of cytomegalovirus exposure and HLA in healthy donors. Study conclusions and caveats: Later work found most CMV-associated TCR beta chains apparently HLA-restricted. In a later analysis, at a false discovery rate of 0.05, fewer than 20,000 TCR beta sequences were associated with HLA alleles. Usually a TCR sequence was rare, but some public TCRs were found in many donors. Later genetic work tied a missense DCLRE1C variant to beta-chain V and J trimming.

Regarding this clone: The antigen remains undetermined.

This CDR3 region has 13 residues. CDR1 and CDR2 (germline): SQVTM, ANQGSEA. V shed 7 bases, J shed 0 bases, and the junction held 5 bases outside the gene matches. Amplification used 60 Vbeta primers and 13 Jbeta primers. Sequencing was performed with immunoSEQ multiplex PCR; in TCRdb, only in-frame clones are kept and a portion is missing. This table has around 200,000 clones, about 85% appearing once. This chain links TRBV29-1 with TRBJ2-7; 8 bases agree with TRBD1. The specimen was PBMCs. The receptor comes from a woman between 50 and 59 years old in good health and CMV-seropositive. The CDR3 sequence: CSGGDRLSYEQYF. In DNA, the CDR3 is TGCAGCGGGGGGGACAGGCTCTCCTACGAGCAGTACTTC.